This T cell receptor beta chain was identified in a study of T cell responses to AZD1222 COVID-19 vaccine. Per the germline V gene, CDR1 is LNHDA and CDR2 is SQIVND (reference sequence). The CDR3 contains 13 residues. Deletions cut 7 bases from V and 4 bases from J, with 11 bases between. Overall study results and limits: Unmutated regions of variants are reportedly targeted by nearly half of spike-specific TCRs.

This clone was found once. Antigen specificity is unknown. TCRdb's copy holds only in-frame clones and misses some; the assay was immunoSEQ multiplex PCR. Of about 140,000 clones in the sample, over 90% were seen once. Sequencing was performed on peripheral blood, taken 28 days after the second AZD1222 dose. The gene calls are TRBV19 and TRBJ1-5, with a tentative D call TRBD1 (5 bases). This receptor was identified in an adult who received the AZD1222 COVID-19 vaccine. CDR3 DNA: TGTGCCAGTAAGGGGTCCTTTAATCAGCCCCAGCATTTT. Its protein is CASKGSFNQPQHF.